The rows below give T cell receptor beta chains drawn from one sample of a study of CD8 T cells in ankylosing spondylitis. Each CDR3 protein gets one entry after TCRdb re-called the 5' RACE reads with MiXCR. There are 390,000 or so distinct CDR3 sequences in the sample; about a fifth occur only once, and about 15% lies in the top ten. Material for sequencing was blood, either unsorted or a sorted T cell fraction (not recorded which). The receptors stem from a male donor with ankylosing spondylitis. CDR3s include the opening cysteine and the closing phenylalanine or tryptophan. Each record gives: CDR3 DNA, CDR3 protein, CDR3 length, D gene, J gene, V gene, clone size. D genes are given only for firm matches. The size of a clone is reported for some rows only, either as once, few or many, or as a class for expanded clones.

TGTGCCAGCAGTCTGCCGGGTCCCGGGGAGCTGTTTTTT	CASSLPGPGELFF	13	NA	TRBJ2-2	TRBV12-3/TRBV12-4	many
TGTGCCAGCAGAGAAAGCGGGAGCGGCGAGCAGTACTTC	CASRESGSGEQYF	13	TRBD2	TRBJ2-7	TRBV28	NA
TGTGCCAGCAGTTCCTGGACCAAAAGAGCCTACGAGCAGTACTTC	CASSSWTKRAYEQYF	15	NA	TRBJ2-7	TRBV28	NA
TGCAGTGCTAGAGATAGTAGGCCCAACGACTCCAATGAGCAGTTCTTC	CSARDSRPNDSNEQFF	16	NA	TRBJ2-1	TRBV20-1	NA
TGCAGCGGTGGCCATGTTCGGGCAGAGACCCAGTACTTC	CSGGHVRAETQYF	13	NA	TRBJ2-5	TRBV29-1	few
TGTGCCAGCAGTTTACTAGCGGGAGCTATAGGGGAGCAGTACTTC	CASSLLAGAIGEQYF	15	TRBD2	TRBJ2-7	TRBV12-3/TRBV12-4	NA
TGCAGCGTTGTGGGCAGGGCATCCCCCACTGAAGCTTTCTTT	CSVVGRASPTEAFF	14	NA	TRBJ1-1	TRBV29-1	few
TGTGCCAGCAGCCAAGAACGGACAGATGCAGATACGCAGTATTTT	CASSQERTDADTQYF	15	NA	TRBJ2-3	TRBV4-2	NA
TGTGCCAGCAGTCGACCGGGACCCCGAGGAGGGCAGTACTTC	CASSRPGPRGGQYF	14	NA	TRBJ2-7	TRBV12-3/TRBV12-4	NA
TGTGCCAGCAGTTTATGGTCTATCGATACGCAGTATTTT	CASSLWSIDTQYF	13	NA	TRBJ2-3	TRBV28	few
TGCGCCAGCAGCAGGGCTAGCGGGAGGAGTTCCTACAATGAGCAGTTCTTC	CASSRASGRSSYNEQFF	17	TRBD2	TRBJ2-1	TRBV5-1	few
TGTGCCATCAGTGATTCCCCGACGTTGGGCGGGGAGCTGTTTTTT	CAISDSPTLGGELFF	15	NA	TRBJ2-2	TRBV10-3	NA
TGTGCCAGCTCACCCGGGACTAGCGTGACCGTGTACAATGAGCAGTTCTTC	CASSPGTSVTVYNEQFF	17	TRBD2	TRBJ2-1	TRBV18	once
TGCAGTGCACTCCCCGGGACAGGGTTTGCCCCTTTCTACGAGCAGTACTTC	CSALPGTGFAPFYEQYF	17	TRBD1	TRBJ2-7	TRBV20-1	NA
TGTGCCATCAGTGATGGCCCTACCCGCTACGAGCAGTACTTC	CAISDGPTRYEQYF	14	NA	TRBJ2-7	TRBV10-3	NA
TGCAGTGCTAGGGGCCGTTTGGATTACTATGGCTACACCTTC	CSARGRLDYYGYTF	14	NA	TRBJ1-2	TRBV20-1	few
TGCGCCAGCAGCTTGGGGGCTAGCGGGAACAATGAGCAGTTCTTC	CASSLGASGNNEQFF	15	TRBD2	TRBJ2-1	TRBV5-1	NA
TGTGCCAGCAGCTTGGAGTGGGGGAATGAGCAGTTCTTC	CASSLEWGNEQFF	13	NA	TRBJ2-1	TRBV5-6	NA
TGTGCCAGCAGTGGGGAAGGCGGGAGCCCCTTCAATGAGCAGTTCTTC	CASSGEGGSPFNEQFF	16	TRBD2	TRBJ2-1	TRBV2	NA
TGCGCCAGCAGCCACGATCCACTAGCGGGAAGTAACACCGGGGAGCTGTTTTTT	CASSHDPLAGSNTGELFF	18	TRBD2	TRBJ2-2	TRBV4-3	NA
TGTGCCAGCAATCCGACAGCGAACACTGAAGCTTTCTTT	CASNPTANTEAFF	13	NA	TRBJ1-1	TRBV12-3/TRBV12-4	many
TGCGCCAGCAGCTTGGAAGGGGGTTTCGCTGAAGCTTTCTTT	CASSLEGGFAEAFF	14	NA	TRBJ1-1	TRBV5-1	few
TGTGCCAGCAGTTTATCCCAGGGGACGGGTGAGCAGTTCTTC	CASSLSQGTGEQFF	14	NA	TRBJ2-1	TRBV28	NA
TGTGCCATCAGGGAGGGGGCGCAGGGGAATGAGCAGTTCTTC	CAIREGAQGNEQFF	14	NA	TRBJ2-1	TRBV10-3	NA
TGTGCCAGCAGCTTTAGCGGAACCTGGACCGGGGAGCTGTTTTTT	CASSFSGTWTGELFF	15	NA	TRBJ2-2	TRBV11-2	NA
TGTGCCAGCAGCTTCGGAAGGGACTACGAGCAGTACTTC	CASSFGRDYEQYF	13	NA	TRBJ2-7	TRBV3-1	many
TGTGCCAGCAGCCCACCACCCTCCCAGGGCTACACCTTC	CASSPPPSQGYTF	13	NA	TRBJ1-2	TRBV13	few
TGTGCCAGCAACCAACATCGGGGCAGAGGAGGTGGGGAGTACTTC	CASNQHRGRGGGEYF	15	NA	TRBJ2-7	TRBV6-2/TRBV6-3	NA
TGCAGTGCCAATACAGGGGGATCTCAGCCCCAGCATTTT	CSANTGGSQPQHF	13	TRBD1	TRBJ1-5	TRBV20-1	few
TGTGCCAGCAGTTTATTTCGGACCCAGTACTTC	CASSLFRTQYF	11	NA	TRBJ2-5	TRBV28	NA
TGCAGTGCAGAAGGCGGGAGATCCTACAATGAGCAGTTCTTC	CSAEGGRSYNEQFF	14	TRBD2	TRBJ2-1	TRBV20-1	few
TGTGCCAGCAGCTTAGGTTTAGCGGGAGGGTTTGAGCAGTTCTTC	CASSLGLAGGFEQFF	15	TRBD2	TRBJ2-1	TRBV7-9	many
TGTGCCAGCTCACCACCGACAGGGGAGGCCTGGGGTGAGCAGTTCTTC	CASSPPTGEAWGEQFF	16	TRBD1	TRBJ2-1	TRBV18	few
TGTGCCAGCAGTAAGACAGGCTTCTACGAGCAGTACTTC	CASSKTGFYEQYF	13	NA	TRBJ2-7	TRBV6-6	few
TGTGCCACCAGTCGAGGAGGAGCTTCTGGCAATGAGCAGTTCTTC	CATSRGGASGNEQFF	15	NA	TRBJ2-1	TRBV24-1	NA
TGTGCCAGCAGCTCTCAGGCACAGGGTGGGACCGGGGAGCTGTTTTTT	CASSSQAQGGTGELFF	16	NA	TRBJ2-2	TRBV11-2	NA
TGCAGTGCTAGAGCCGTCCATCCACTCCAAGAGACCCAGTACTTC	CSARAVHPLQETQYF	15	NA	TRBJ2-5	TRBV20-1	few
TGTGCCAGCACCTCGGGACAGGGCTTATCCGGATCCAAAAACATTCAGTACTTC	CASTSGQGLSGSKNIQYF	18	TRBD1	TRBJ2-4	TRBV28	NA
TGTGCCAGCAGCGGGTTGGCAGGCACTGAAGCTTTCTTT	CASSGLAGTEAFF	13	NA	TRBJ1-1	TRBV7-9	NA
TGCGCCAGCAGTTCGGGACTAGCGGGGGGATACAATGAGCAGTTCTTC	CASSSGLAGGYNEQFF	16	TRBD2	TRBJ2-1	TRBV5-1	NA
TGCAGCGCCGGGGGGAACAGGGGGCAAAGCAGCACAGATACGCAGTATTTT	CSAGGNRGQSSTDTQYF	17	TRBD1	TRBJ2-3	TRBV29-1	few
TGTGCCAGCAGGACAGGGTTATTCCCCTACGAGCAGTACTTC	CASRTGLFPYEQYF	14	TRBD1	TRBJ2-7	TRBV19	NA
TGCAGCGTTGTGCCCCTTAACACTGAAGCTTTCTTT	CSVVPLNTEAFF	12	NA	TRBJ1-1	TRBV29-1	few
TGTGCCAGCAGCTTTAATTACGGGGAGCTGTTTTTT	CASSFNYGELFF	12	NA	TRBJ2-2	TRBV7-2	few
TGTGCCAGCAGTTACTCTCCGACAGGGATGAACACTGAAGCTTTCTTT	CASSYSPTGMNTEAFF	16	TRBD1	TRBJ1-1	TRBV6-5	NA
TGCAGTGCAACGGACACCTCGAGCTCCTATAATTCACCCCTCCACTTT	CSATDTSSSYNSPLHF	16	NA	TRBJ1-6	TRBV20-1	many
TGTGCCACCAGTGACCCGGGACAGGGGGCCGATGAGCAGTTCTTC	CATSDPGQGADEQFF	15	TRBD1	TRBJ2-1	TRBV24-1	NA
TGTGCCAGCAGTTACGGCCAGGGGGCGATGGCCGGGGAGCTGTTTTTT	CASSYGQGAMAGELFF	16	TRBD1	TRBJ2-2	TRBV6-2/TRBV6-3	few
TGTGCCAGCAGCCAAGGAAGGACTAGCTACAATGAGCAGTTCTTC	CASSQGRTSYNEQFF	15	TRBD2	TRBJ2-1	TRBV14	few
TGTGCCAGCAGCTCCCCGTGGGAGCGAACCTACGAGCAGTACTTC	CASSSPWERTYEQYF	15	NA	TRBJ2-7	TRBV7-9	NA
TGTGCCAGCAGCTCGACAGGCCCTAATGAAAAACTGTTTTTT	CASSSTGPNEKLFF	14	NA	TRBJ1-4	TRBV7-9	few
TGTGCCAGCAGCTCCAAACCGATTAGCGGAGGCACAGATACGCAGTATTTT	CASSSKPISGGTDTQYF	17	NA	TRBJ2-3	TRBV7-6	few
TGTGCCAGCAGTTACTCGTTAGAGCGAACAGATACGCAGTATTTT	CASSYSLERTDTQYF	15	NA	TRBJ2-3	TRBV6-5	few
TGCAGCGTTGAGGTGTTAGCTCGGGAGACCCAGTACTTC	CSVEVLARETQYF	13	NA	TRBJ2-5	TRBV29-1	NA
TGTGCCAGCAGCTTAGCAAACCGGCGCTCTGGAAACACCAAATATTTT	CASSLANRRSGNTKYF	16	NA	TRBJ1-3	TRBV11-2	NA